This T cell receptor beta chain is from a study of low-dose radiotherapy and immunotherapy resistance in tumors. Study background: Cohort 2, a group dosed every two weeks at 1 Gy per fraction, received 13 Gy in total over 26 weeks.

With TRAV- and TRBV-specific primers, first-strand cDNA was made, covering the alpha and beta chains. TCR amplification involved 20 PCR cycles with a constant-region primer and V-primer adapter. MiXCR, run by TCRdb on the reads, gives a single entry per CDR3 protein. The sample consists of around 18,000 distinct CDR3 sequences, less than 85% of them appearing once. The presence of advanced solid tumors lacking tumor-infiltrating lymphocytes characterized eligible patients. Per germline, CDR1 SGHRS and CDR2 YFSETQ. The CDR3 length is 12 residues. Trimming shortened V by 3 bases and J by 3 bases, and 6 bases separated the two germline ends.

The receptor was isolated from a human donor with advanced metastatic prostate, ovarian, gallbladder or colorectal cancer (not recorded which). This table probably holds off-target reads from a library built for another chain. The chain employs TRBV5-1 and TRBJ2-5; possibly TRBD2 for D (6 bases). The CDR3 region is CASSWGEETQYF. The CDR3 DNA sequence: TGCGCCAGCAGCTGGGGGGAAGAGACCCAGTACTTC.